The entry that follows covers one TCR beta chain sequence. The data stem from a study of blood T cell repertoires in COVID-19. Study context: The study drew acute and convalescent COVID-19 samples from the United States, Italy and Spain. Sample material is recorded as cDNA or gDNA derived from T cells, B-cell-depleted T cells, or PBMCs.

Recruitment covered roughly 22 US areas and drew participants whose ages spanned about 18 to 100 years. V was cut by 6 bases and J by 3 bases, with 11 bases left in between. Per the germline V gene, CDR1 is MNHEY and CDR2 is SMNVEV (reference sequence). This CDR3 contains 14 residues. Original methodology: It was from reference gene primer amplification that nucleated cell counts were estimated. The repertoire was sequenced with immunoSEQ multiplex PCR; TCRdb's copy has only in-frame clones and lacks some. V and J calls and clone size are copied from that table; D and trimming were computed from the DNA. The sample records some 140,000 clones, approximately 88% being singletons.

This chain joins TRBV27 and TRBJ1-4; D possibly corresponds to TRBD1 (6 bases). The receptor's source is a man aged 35-49 years with acute COVID-19. Source material: PBMCs or T cells enriched from blood (not recorded which). As DNA, the CDR3 is TGTGCCAGCAGGGCGGACAGTGCTAATGAAAAACTGTTTTTT. It yields the protein CASRADSANEKLFF.